This T cell receptor beta chain was recovered during a study of vaccination and CD4 T cells after COVID-19. Study-wide background: Spike peptides, overlapping and drawn from SARS-CoV-2, HCoV-NL63, HCoV-OC43 and HCoV-229E, were used to stimulate cells. General study points: Convalescent patients had a median around 86% of reactive clones appearing only post-vaccination.

This CDR3 has 14 residues. Germline CDR1 reads SGHTA; CDR2 reads FQGNSA. Germline trimming cut 5 bases from V and 8 bases from J; bases unmatched to any gene: 3. As for this clonotype: Its antigen is unknown.

As to treatment: approximately 9-day PBMC culture with coronavirus spike peptide pools or control peptides (ViraFEST assay). Alongside about 9.1 IU/ml IL-2 and roughly 9.5 ug/ml peptide pools, PBMCs were cultured at some 2 million per well. After roughly nine days of culture, CD4+ T cells were negatively selected. An Oncomine TCR Beta short-read assay was used to sequence the DNA from cultured CD4+ T cells. TCRdb ran MiXCR on the PCR reads and lists one entry per CDR3 protein. The repertoire holds some 16,000 distinct CDR3 sequences, with approximately 50% as singletons. This sequence was found in a human donor who had recovered from COVID-19. The sample in question was CD4+ T cells from blood, cultured in vitro, obtained before SARS-CoV-2 vaccination. The chain uses TRBV7-2 and TRBJ1-6, with 10 bases that match TRBD1. CDR3 amino acids: CASSPGQGHSPLHF. CDR3 nucleotide sequence: TGTGCCAGCAGCCCGGGACAGGGGCATTCACCCCTCCACTTT.